The 17 T cell receptor beta chains reported below all come from one sample, sequenced in a study of T cell responses to AZD1222 COVID-19 vaccine. TCRdb keeps only in-frame clones here, not all; method: immunoSEQ multiplex PCR. The sample comprises around 200,000 clones, roughly 93% of which are singletons, and over 0.85% rests with the top ten. Sequences were derived from peripheral blood, sampled on day 0 of AZD1222 vaccination. These receptor sequences come from an adult in good health.

The chain links TRBV19 to TRBJ1-5; possible D gene TRBD1, 6 bases. In germline, CDR1 is LNHDA, CDR2 SQIVND (reference sequence). The CDR3 is 15 residues long. The germline V and J ends were trimmed by 4 bases and 6 bases, with 16 bases remaining between them. CDR3 DNA sequence: TGTGCCAGTAGTAGTAGTGGGGGGGCGGGTCAGCCCCAGCATTTT. Translated, it gives CASSSSGGAGQPQHF. The full variable domain, its missing parts supplied by reference TRBV19 and TRBJ1-5, is DGGITQSPKYLFRKEGQNVTLSCEQNLNHDAMYWYRQDPGQGLRLIYYSQIVNDFQKGDIAEGYSVSREKKESFPLTVTSAQKNPTAFYLCASSSSGGAGQPQHFGDGTRLSIL.

V and J are TRBV11-2 and TRBJ1-3, with a weak D call TRBD1 (6 bases). Germline lookup yields CDR1 SGHAT and CDR2 FQNNGV. Trimming cost V 5 bases and J 0 bases, with 11 bases left between them. CDR3 length: 15 amino acids. CDR3 nucleotides: TGTGCCAGCAGCCAAACAGGGAGCTCTGGAAACACCATATATTTT. Amino acid sequence: CASSQTGSSGNTIYF.

The DNA for the CDR3 is TGCAGCGTTCAACCCAGGGGGGCCTATGGCTACACCTTC. This translates into CSVQPRGAYGYTF. The rearrangement uses TRBV29-1 and TRBJ1-2; 7 bases map to TRBD1. Germline assignment: CDR1 SQVTM and CDR2 ANQGSEA. This CDR3 is 13 amino acids long. With 5 bases clipped from V and 4 bases from J, the junction kept 7 bases outside the gene matches.

The CDR3 protein is CASSHRPGYEQYF. The CDR3, as DNA: TGCGCCAGCAGCCACAGACCGGGATACGAGCAGTACTTC. This rearrangement joins TRBV4-3 to TRBJ2-7; D is possibly TRBD2 (5 bases). With 3 bases removed from V and 4 bases from J, the gap between germline ends came to 10 bases. In germline, CDR1 is LGHNA, CDR2 YSLEER. This CDR3 is 13 amino acids long.

The rearrangement uses TRBV28 and TRBJ2-7; 7 bases line up with TRBD2. The CDR3 loop spans 15 amino acids. The V gene end was trimmed by 5 bases and the J gene end by 1 base; junction bases not matched to a gene: 8. CDR1 MDHEN and CDR2 SYDVKM come from the germline V gene. DNA of the CDR3: TGTGCCAGCAGTGTGAAACTAGCGAGTTCCTACGAGCAGTACTTC. It translates to CASSVKLASSYEQYF.

This clone was recorded once. The genes are TRBV6-1 and TRBJ1-6; 9 bases are shared with TRBD1. CDR1 MNHNS and CDR2 SASEGT come from the germline V gene. There are 17 residues in the CDR3. V lost 4 bases to trimming and J lost 9 bases; unmatched junction nucleotides: 13. The CDR3 loop reads CASSAVQGALKSSPLHF. CDR3 sequence (DNA): TGTGCCAGCAGTGCCGTACAGGGGGCGCTTAAGAGTTCACCCCTCCACTTT.

The genes are TRBV7-9 and TRBJ1-2, with D possibly being TRBD1 (5 bases). The V end lost 3 bases, the J end lost 7 bases, and 15 bases lay between the germline ends. Germline assignment: CDR1 SEHNR and CDR2 FQNEAQ (reference sequence). CDR3 length: 14 residues. The CDR3 loop reads CASSLGGDPRGYTF. In DNA form, the CDR3 reads TGTGCCAGCAGCTTGGGAGGGGACCCTCGTGGCTACACCTTC.

This chain connects TRBV9 to TRBJ1-2; the match to TRBD1 covers 8 bases. CDR1 is SGDLS, CDR2 YYNGEE, per germline. The CDR3 totals 14 residues. Germline trimming cut 3 bases from V and 9 bases from J; bases unmatched to any gene: 10. The CDR3: CASSGGQDGKRYTF. The CDR3, as DNA: TGTGCCAGCAGCGGGGGACAGGACGGGAAGCGCTACACCTTC.

This clone has a single count. The chain uses TRBV10-3 and TRBJ1-1, with D uncertain. Germline V lookup: CDR1 ENHRY, CDR2 SYGVKD. The V gene lost 6 bases and the J gene lost 4 bases, with 12 bases spanning the gap. This CDR3 has 13 residues. The CDR3, as DNA: TGTGCCATCAGACAAGGCCCAGGCACTGAAGCTTTCTTT. This encodes CAIRQGPGTEAFF.

This chain connects TRBV5-6 to TRBJ1-4; 9 bases align to TRBD1. The CDR3 has 14 residues. Germline V lookup: CDR1 SGHDT, CDR2 YYEEEE. J gave up 7 bases and V 4 bases, and 5 bases lay outside the gene matches. CDR3 nucleotides: TGTGCCAGCAGCCCTGGGACAGGGTTTGAAAAACTGTTTTTT. This translates into CASSPGTGFEKLFF.

The chain links TRBV12-5 to TRBJ2-1; TRBD1 is a possible D gene (6 bases). The CDR3 runs 12 residues. Germline assignment: CDR1 LGHNT and CDR2 FRNRAP. V gave up 4 bases and J gave up 8 bases, with 9 bases separating them. CDR3 nucleotides: TGTGCTAGTGGTTCCTACAGGGATGAGCAGTTCTTC. This codes for CASGSYRDEQFF.

This chain links TRBV5-1 with TRBJ2-1; a possible D gene is TRBD2 (5 bases). The germline V and J ends were trimmed by 7 bases and 5 bases, with 16 bases remaining between them. This CDR3 is built from 14 residues. Germline loops: CDR1 SGHRS, CDR2 YFSETQ. CDR3 sequence: CASGYLTNHNEQFF. The CDR3, as DNA: TGCGCCAGCGGTTATCTGACTAATCACAATGAGCAGTTCTTC.

As to this clone: At one boundary the junction diverges from the germline segment, which might be a read error. The chain uses TRBV5-1 and TRBJ1-6, with unresolved D. The CDR3 is made up of 13 amino acids. The germline V gene has CDR1 SGHRS and CDR2 YFSETQ. The CDR3 protein is CASGLDGYSPLHF. DNA of the CDR3: TGCGCCAGCGGCTTGGACGGATATTCACCCCTCCACTTT.

This rearrangement joins TRBV13 to TRBJ1-3; 12 bases are shared with TRBD1. CDR3 length equals 18 residues. The germline V gene encodes CDR1 PRHDT and CDR2 FYEKMQ (reference sequence). The trim removed 4 bases at V and 4 bases at J, leaving 11 bases unmatched. Here the CDR3 reads CASSSEIRDRGLGNTIYF. CDR3 nucleotide sequence: TGTGCCAGCAGCTCCGAGATCCGGGACAGGGGGCTCGGAAACACCATATATTTT.

The chain recombines TRBV5-1 with TRBJ2-7; TRBD1 matches 7 bases. J gave up 7 bases and V 1 base, and 20 bases lay outside the gene matches. CDR1 is SGHRS and CDR2 is YFSETQ in the germline V gene. CDR3 length: 18 amino acids. In nucleotides, the CDR3 is TGCGCCAGCAGCTTGACCCTTCCTGGACAGGCCCCTCGGGGTGAGCAGTACTTC. Its translation is CASSLTLPGQAPRGEQYF.

V gene TRBV6-6 combines with J gene TRBJ2-2; 9 nucleotides align to TRBD2. The CDR3 sequence is 16 residues long. Trimming at V came to 0 bases and at J to 8 bases, leaving 7 bases not matched to a gene. Germline V gene lookup returns CDR1 MNHNY and CDR2 SVGAGI (reference sequence). The CDR3 DNA sequence: TGTGCCAGCAGTTACTCGAAGGATAGCGGGGGTGGGGAGCTGTTTTTT. Its translation: CASSYSKDSGGGELFF.

The chain couples TRBV9 to TRBJ2-3; possible D gene TRBD2, 5 bases. Germline-derived CDR1 and CDR2 are SGDLS and YYNGEE. Trimming removed 2 bases at V and 2 bases at J, with 15 bases between. The CDR3 extends over 16 amino acids. This CDR3 is CASSVLDSRDTDTQYF. CDR3 nucleotide sequence: TGTGCCAGCAGCGTTCTAGACTCGAGGGACACAGATACGCAGTATTTT.